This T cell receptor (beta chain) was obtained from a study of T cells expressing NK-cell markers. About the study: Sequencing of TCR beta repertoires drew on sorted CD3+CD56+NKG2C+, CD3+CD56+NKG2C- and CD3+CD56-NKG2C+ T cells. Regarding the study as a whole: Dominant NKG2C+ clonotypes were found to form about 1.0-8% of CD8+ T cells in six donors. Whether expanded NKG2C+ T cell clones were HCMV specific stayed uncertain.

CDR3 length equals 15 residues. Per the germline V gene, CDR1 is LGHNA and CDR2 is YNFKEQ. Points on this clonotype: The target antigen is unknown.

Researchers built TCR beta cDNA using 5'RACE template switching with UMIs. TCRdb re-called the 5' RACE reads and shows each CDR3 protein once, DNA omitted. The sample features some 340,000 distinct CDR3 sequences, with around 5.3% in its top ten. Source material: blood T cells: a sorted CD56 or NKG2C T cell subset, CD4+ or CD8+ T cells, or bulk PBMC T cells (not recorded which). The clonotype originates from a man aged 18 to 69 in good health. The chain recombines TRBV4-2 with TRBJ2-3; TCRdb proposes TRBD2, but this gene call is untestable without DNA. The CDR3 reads CASSQAPLAGGSQYF.